The 26 T cell receptor beta chains reported below all come from one sample, sequenced in a study of regulatory dendritic cells for organ transplantation. Clones were read by immunoSEQ multiplex PCR, and TCRdb kept only the in-frame ones, dropping some. The sample holds fewer than 40,000 clones; 85% to 95% are singletons and the top ten take over 0.1%. The sequencing sample was made of naive CD8+ T cells from blood. Subset of the sample: CD45RA+ naive T cells. The source of these receptors is a human donor in good health.

The V call is TRBV7-2, the J call TRBJ2-1; D is unresolved. This CDR3 region has 12 residues. Trimming removed 2 bases at V and 7 bases at J, with 6 bases between. CDR1 is SGHTA, CDR2 FQGNSA, per germline. The CDR3 is CASSLSRNEQFF. The DNA of the CDR3 is TGTGCCAGCAGCTTATCGCGTAATGAGCAGTTCTTC.

The V call is TRBV10-1, the J call TRBJ1-1, with D hard to call. The CDR3 has 15 amino acids. The germline V and J ends were trimmed by 2 bases and 5 bases, with 15 bases remaining between them. Germline CDR1 and CDR2: WNHNN and SYGVQD (reference sequence). The DNA for the CDR3 is TGCGCCAGCAGTGAGCTTGCAGGCGAAGGGACTGAAGCTTTCTTT. Protein sequence: CASSELAGEGTEAFF.

The V and J genes are TRBV6-5 and TRBJ2-2, with D perhaps being TRBD1 or TRBD2 (5 bases each). The ends were cut back, 2 bases at V and 4 bases at J, with 8 bases in the middle. CDR1 is MNHEY and CDR2 is SVGAGI in the germline V gene. The CDR3 extends over 14 amino acids. CDR3 in DNA: TGTGCCAGCAGTTACCACGGGACCACCGGGGAGCTGTTTTTT. Its protein product is CASSYHGTTGELFF.

This chain uses TRBV19 with TRBJ2-2, with TRBD1 matching over 9 bases. V dropped 8 bases and J dropped 1; count of bases not matched to a gene: 5. The CDR3 runs to 15 residues. In germline, CDR1 is LNHDA, CDR2 SQIVND (reference sequence). The CDR3 DNA reads as TGTGCCAGTGTCATGGGACAGGGGAACACCGGGGAGCTGTTTTTT. It is translated as CASVMGQGNTGELFF.

The chain recombines TRBV14 with TRBJ2-7, with 9 nucleotides matching TRBD2. The CDR3 runs to 18 residues. Germline CDR1 is SGHDN and CDR2 is FVKESK. V lost 0 bases and J lost 3; bases outside the gene matches: 12. CDR3: CASSQDRRGGPGDYEQYF. The CDR3 bases are TGTGCCAGCAGCCAAGATCGGCGGGGGGGCCCAGGGGACTACGAGCAGTACTTC.

This chain links TRBV7-9 with TRBJ2-2, with D perhaps TRBD2 (5 bases). Germline V gene lookup returns CDR1 SEHNR and CDR2 FQNEAQ (reference sequence). CDR3 size: 18 residues. The V end lost 3 bases, the J end lost 0 bases, and 17 bases lay between the germline ends. The CDR3 region is CASSFPDSHLTNTGELFF. CDR3 DNA sequence: TGTGCCAGCAGCTTCCCGGACTCCCACCTCACGAACACCGGGGAGCTGTTTTTT.

The J gene is TRBJ1-3, the V gene TRBV5-4, with unresolved D. Trimming left V 3 bases short and J 8 bases short, with 6 bases between. The germline CDR1 and CDR2 sequences are SGHNT and YYREEE (reference sequence). CDR3 length equals 11 residues. The CDR3 nucleotides read TGTGCCAGCAGCTCGGTTGACACCATATATTTT. This sequence encodes CASSSVDTIYF. Complete variable domain (other parts from reference TRBV5-4 and TRBJ1-3): ETGVTQSPTHLIKTRGQQVTLRCSSQSGHNTVSWYQQALGQGPQFIFQYYREEENGRGNFPPRFSGLQFPNYSSELNVNALELDDSALYLCASSSVDTIYFGEGSWLTVV.

The genes are TRBV4-2 and TRBJ2-1, with TRBD2 matching over 9 bases. Trimming at V came to 4 bases and at J to 2 bases, leaving 9 bases not matched to a gene. Germline CDR1 and CDR2: LGHNA and YNFKEQ. The CDR3 loop spans 17 amino acids. CDR3 sequence reads: CASSRTPAGGPYNEQFF. The DNA of the CDR3 is TGTGCCAGCAGCCGCACTCCAGCGGGGGGTCCCTACAATGAGCAGTTCTTC.

This chain joins TRBV4-3 and TRBJ2-1, with 9 positions matching TRBD2. This CDR3 is built from 15 residues. Germline V gene data show CDR1 as LGHNA and CDR2 as YSLEER. Trimming removed 1 base from V and 7 bases from J; junction bases left unmatched: 5. CDR3 region: CASSQGGGRGNEQFF. The CDR3 nucleotides read TGCGCCAGCAGCCAAGGGGGCGGGAGGGGGAATGAGCAGTTCTTC.

The V gene is TRBV4-1, the J gene TRBJ2-2, with TRBD2 matching 8 bases. Trimming at V came to 0 bases and at J to 4 bases, leaving 10 bases not matched to a gene. Germline V CDR1 and CDR2: MGHRA, YSYEKL. The CDR3 totals 18 residues. Here the CDR3 DNA reads TGCGCCAGCAGCCAAGATTCCGTCGGGACTAGAGGCACCGGGGAGCTGTTTTTT. This gives the protein CASSQDSVGTRGTGELFF.

With respect to this clone: The sample contains more than one DNA sequence encoding this CDR3. V gene TRBV9 combines with J gene TRBJ2-3; D remains ambiguous. V gave up 0 bases and J gave up 4 bases, with 3 bases separating them. The CDR3 consists of 12 residues. The germline CDR1 and CDR2 sequences are SGDLS and YYNGEE. CDR3 DNA sequence: TGTGCCAGCAGCGTAGGTGCAGATACGCAGTATTTT. Translated: CASSVGADTQYF.

CDR3 nucleotides: TGTGCCAGCTCACCACCGCTGAGGGAACCGAACACCGGGGAGCTGTTTTTT. Amino acid sequence: CASSPPLREPNTGELFF. The chain carries TRBV18 and TRBJ2-2; tentatively, D is TRBD2 (5 bases). Germline V gene data show CDR1 as KGHSH and CDR2 as LQKENI. Deletions cut 0 bases from V and 0 bases from J, with 11 bases between. This CDR3 is built from 17 residues.

The chain uses TRBV5-8 and TRBJ1-2; D gene ambiguous. This CDR3 has 12 amino acids. Germline loops: CDR1 SGHTS, CDR2 YDEGEE. Trimming removed 2 bases from V and 6 bases from J, with 8 bases in between. CDR3 in amino acids: CASSFNGNGYTF. The CDR3 DNA sequence: TGTGCCAGCAGCTTTAACGGGAATGGCTACACCTTC.

The chain joins TRBV6-5 to TRBJ1-1, with D maybe TRBD1 (5 bases). This CDR3 is 12 amino acids long. Looked up from germline, CDR1 is MNHEY and CDR2 is SVGAGI. V was shortened by 8 bases and J by 5 bases, with 12 bases between the two germline ends. CDR3 sequence reads: CASWKGVTEAFF. The DNA of the CDR3 is TGTGCCAGCTGGAAAGGGGTGACTGAAGCTTTCTTT.

The chain uses TRBV4-3 and TRBJ1-4; no clear D. The CDR3 consists of 19 residues. The germline gives CDR1 LGHNA, CDR2 YSLEER. V was cut by 4 bases and J by 0 bases, with 21 bases left in between. CDR3 DNA sequence: TGCGCCAGCAGCCTCGGATTAAAGACAACCTCTGCAACTAATGAAAAACTGTTTTTT. It is translated as CASSLGLKTTSATNEKLFF.

The gene calls are TRBV6-1 and TRBJ1-1, with D unresolved. From germline, CDR1 is MNHNS and CDR2 SASEGT. The length of the CDR3 is 15 residues. V gave up 0 bases and J gave up 4 bases, with 12 bases separating them. Here the CDR3 DNA reads TGTGCCAGCAGTGAAGCAGTCAGTGAACTCACTGAAGCTTTCTTT. This translates into CASSEAVSELTEAFF.

This clone appeared a single time. The chain employs TRBV28 and TRBJ2-5, with D uncertain. Per germline, CDR1 MDHEN and CDR2 SYDVKM. The CDR3 totals 15 residues. Trimming cost V 5 bases and J 1 base, with 14 bases left between them. CDR3 DNA: TGTGCCAGCAGTCCCAACCTCGATGGCCAAGAGACCCAGTACTTC. Translation: CASSPNLDGQETQYF. Filled out from reference TRBV28 and TRBJ2-5, the complete variable domain reads DVKVTQSSRYLVKRTGEKVFLECVQDMDHENMFWYRQDPGLGLRLIYFSYDVKMKEKGDIPEGYSVSREKKERFSLILESASTNQTSMYLCASSPNLDGQETQYFGPGTRLLVL.

The genes are TRBV9 and TRBJ2-1, with D unresolved. CDR3 length equals 13 residues. Trimming removed 3 bases at V and 2 bases at J, with 6 bases between. CDR1 SGDLS and CDR2 YYNGEE come from the germline V gene. CDR3 amino acids: CASSERPYNEQFF. In DNA form, the CDR3 reads TGTGCCAGCAGCGAGCGCCCCTACAATGAGCAGTTCTTC.

The chain links TRBV2 to TRBJ1-2; perhaps TRBD1 as D (5 bases). This CDR3 is built from 15 residues. The V and J ends lost 10 bases and 4 bases respectively, with 22 bases between them. Looked up from germline, CDR1 is SNHLY and CDR2 is FYNNEI. CDR3 in amino acids: CAILQEGRVVYGYTF. The CDR3 nucleotides read TGTGCCATCCTACAGGAGGGCCGGGTGGTCTATGGCTACACCTTC.

This clone occurred once. The chain has TRBV7-9 and TRBJ2-2; D unresolved. V was shortened by 2 bases and J by 7 bases, with 8 bases between the two germline ends. The germline V gene has CDR1 SEHNR and CDR2 FQNEAQ (reference sequence). CDR3 size: 13 residues. The CDR3 bases are TGTGCCAGCAGCTTATCAGGCAGCGGGGAGCTGTTTTTT. Translated, it gives CASSLSGSGELFF.

This chain links TRBV5-1 with TRBJ2-3, with 9 bases fitting TRBD2. Germline loops: CDR1 SGHRS, CDR2 YFSETQ. V was pared by 2 bases and J by 3 bases, with 4 bases of the junction left unmatched. CDR3 length equals 15 residues. CDR3 in amino acids: CASSFRGRVTDTQYF. The CDR3 nucleotides read TGCGCCAGCAGCTTTCGCGGGAGGGTTACAGATACGCAGTATTTT.

The chain joins TRBV7-3 to TRBJ2-2; 9 bases map to TRBD1. Trimming removed 4 bases from V and 5 bases from J; junction bases left unmatched: 2. Germline V gene sequence: CDR1 SGHTA, CDR2 FQGTGA. The CDR3 extends over 14 amino acids. Here the CDR3 DNA reads TGTGCCAGCAGCTCGACAGGGGGGACCGGGGAGCTGTTTTTT. Encoded protein: CASSSTGGTGELFF.

The genes are TRBV5-8 and TRBJ2-7; the D gene is possibly TRBD2 (6 bases). Germline-derived CDR1 and CDR2 are SGHTS and YDEGEE. Trimming left V 4 bases short and J 6 bases short, with 14 bases between. CDR3 length: 13 amino acids. DNA for the CDR3: TGTGCCAGCAGCCTGGACGAGGGAGGCGAGCAGTACTTC. Translation gives CASSLDEGGEQYF.

The J gene is TRBJ2-7, the V gene TRBV19; possibly TRBD2 for D (6 bases). The V gene lost 1 base and the J gene lost 3 bases, with 10 bases spanning the gap. This CDR3 spans 14 amino acids. CDR1 LNHDA and CDR2 SQIVND come from the germline V gene (reference sequence). CDR3 nucleotide sequence: TGTGCCAGTAGTATAGGCGGGGCTGGCTACGAGCAGTACTTC. This gives the protein CASSIGGAGYEQYF.

The chain carries TRBV15 and TRBJ1-6, with unresolved D. The CDR3 runs to 15 residues. CDR1 and CDR2 (germline): LNHNV, YYDKDF (reference sequence). With 0 bases removed from V and 9 bases from J, the gap between germline ends came to 12 bases. The CDR3 DNA sequence: TGTGCCACCAGCAGAGAGAGGCAGAGCGGTTCACCCCTCCACTTT. Protein sequence: CATSRERQSGSPLHF. The whole variable domain, remainder taken from reference TRBV15 and TRBJ1-6, is DAMVIQNPRYQVTQFGKPVTLSCSQTLNHNVMYWYQQKSSQAPKLLFHYYDKDFNNEADTPDNFQSRRPNTSFCFLDIRSPGLGDTAMYLCATSRERQSGSPLHFGNGTRLTVT.

V and J are TRBV9 and TRBJ2-7; the match to TRBD1 covers 10 bases. The CDR3 has 16 amino acids. CDR1 is SGDLS and CDR2 is YYNGEE in the germline V gene. V trimming: 4 bases; J trimming: 6 bases; junction bases outside the gene matches: 13. The CDR3: CASSTPGQGTLSEQYF. For the CDR3, the DNA is TGTGCCAGCAGCACCCCGGGACAGGGGACCCTAAGCGAGCAGTACTTC.